The entry that follows covers one T cell receptor (beta chain) sequence. The authors ran a second PCR of roughly 6 to 12 cycles using a sample-barcoded 5' primer and a J-beta primer mix. TCRdb reprocessed the 5' RACE reads via MiXCR and lists one record per CDR3 protein. Among under 1,100,000 distinct CDR3 sequences listed, less than 25% were seen once. This specimen belongs to a study of blood T cells in healthy people across ages. The germline V and J ends were trimmed by 7 bases and 0 bases, with 16 bases remaining between them. The CDR3 has 15 amino acids. Per germline, CDR1 SNHLY and CDR2 FYNNEI. These data were also reused for a study on T cells of mothers and their children.

Sequenced input: blood. The source of this sequence is a girl aged 2 to 9 in good health. The V gene is TRBV2, the J gene TRBJ2-7; D is possibly TRBD1 (6 bases). The CDR3 is CASTGVWESSYEQYF. CDR3 DNA: TGTGCCAGCACAGGGGTATGGGAGAGCTCCTACGAGCAGTACTTC.